This TCR beta chain is from a study of T cell responses to AZD1222 COVID-19 vaccine. Germline V gene lookup returns CDR1 SGHDN and CDR2 FVKESK. This CDR3 is 15 amino acids long. V shed 1 base and J 8 bases; nucleotides not matched to a gene: 8. Regarding this clone: What it recognizes is unknown.

TCRdb's table, derived via immunoSEQ multiplex PCR, lists solely in-frame clones and lacks some. The data show 140,000 to 150,000 clones, about 92% seen once. Findings of the study overall: There were mostly white British donors and more females than males, and clonal diversity was possibly underestimated. Once two AZD1222 doses were given, Spike-specific TCR breadth and depth went up. In the spike-specific TCR repertoire, nearly half reportedly target unmutated variant regions. No repertoire was sampled before or during the peak T cell response, only after it.

The TCR sequence derives from an adult who had recovered from COVID-19. The sample was peripheral blood, taken after recovery from COVID-19. The chain carries TRBV14 and TRBJ2-1; TRBD1 aligns across 7 bases. The CDR3 region is CASSQAGTVADEQFF. The CDR3 nucleotides read TGTGCCAGCAGCCAAGCGGGGACAGTTGCGGATGAGCAGTTCTTC.